One sample yielded the 12 T cell receptor beta chains listed below, sequenced in a study of patients and donors after allogeneic stem cell transplantation. TCRdb called the RT-PCR reads again in MiXCR, with one record for every CDR3 protein. The sample lists 84,000 or so distinct CDR3 sequences, 45% to 50% occurring once. The specimen sequenced was blood, either unsorted or a sorted T cell fraction (not recorded which). The receptors shown here come from a human donor who was either an allogeneic HSCT recipient or a stem cell or donor lymphocyte infusion donor (not recorded which). It is not recorded whose cells these are; they may come from a transplant donor.

This clonotype was detected only a few times. The V call is TRBV15, the J call TRBJ1-5; D perhaps matches TRBD1 (5 bases). The V gene lost 0 bases and the J gene lost 5 bases, with 8 bases spanning the gap. The CDR3 consists of 14 residues. Germline V CDR1 and CDR2: LNHNV, YYDKDF (reference sequence). The CDR3 DNA reads TGTGCCACCAGCAGAGACAGGGCCTATCAGCCCCAGCATTTT. It translates to CATSRDRAYQPQHF.

This clonotype has a handful of counts. The chain joins TRBV29-1 to TRBJ1-2; the match to TRBD1 covers 7 bases. The CDR3 length is 12 residues. Germline V CDR1 and CDR2: SQVTM, ANQGSEA. The trim removed 5 bases at V and 9 bases at J, leaving 9 bases unmatched. The CDR3 protein is CSVQPQGKSYTF. The CDR3 coding sequence is TGCAGCGTTCAACCACAGGGGAAGAGCTACACCTTC.

The V and J genes are TRBV9 and TRBJ1-1; 7 nucleotides align to TRBD1. CDR1 is SGDLS, CDR2 YYNGEE, per germline. The CDR3 length is 12 residues. V lost 3 bases to trimming and J lost 7 bases; unmatched junction nucleotides: 3. The CDR3 here is CASSARDSEAFF. CDR3 bases: TGTGCCAGCAGCGCCCGGGACAGTGAAGCTTTCTTT.

The CDR3: CASSNKGGSNEQFF. The DNA for the CDR3 is TGTGCCAGCAGTAACAAGGGCGGGAGCAATGAGCAGTTCTTC. The rearrangement joins TRBV27 to TRBJ2-1, with 7 nucleotides matching TRBD2. The germline gives CDR1 MNHEY, CDR2 SMNVEV (reference sequence). With 5 bases clipped from V and 6 bases from J, the junction kept 7 bases outside the gene matches. The CDR3 sequence is 14 residues long.

The rearrangement joins TRBV29-1 to TRBJ1-2; the D is unclear. CDR1 is SQVTM, CDR2 ANQGSEA, per germline. V was clipped by 6 bases and J by 6 bases, with 17 bases between them. This CDR3 spans 13 amino acids. The CDR3 DNA is TGCAGCGTCGCATATAAATTATGGGATGGCTACACCTTC. It codes for CSVAYKLWDGYTF.

In its sample, this clonotype was seen a few times. This rearrangement joins TRBV12-5 to TRBJ1-1; the D is unclear. Germline V CDR1 and CDR2: LGHNT, FRNRAP. The CDR3 totals 11 residues. Trimming stripped 2 bases from V and 2 bases from J, with 0 bases between. CDR3: CASGLNTEAFF. The CDR3 region has the DNA TGTGCTAGTGGTTTGAACACTGAAGCTTTCTTT.

This clonotype was counted between two and nine times. The chain recombines TRBV28 with TRBJ1-4, with D perhaps TRBD1 (5 bases). The germline V and J ends were trimmed by 5 bases and 0 bases, with 16 bases remaining between them. The germline V gene has CDR1 MDHEN and CDR2 SYDVKM. The CDR3 is made up of 17 amino acids. DNA of the CDR3: TGTGCCAGCAGTCCCTGGACAAAGAGGTCAACTAATGAAAAACTGTTTTTT. Encoded protein: CASSPWTKRSTNEKLFF.

The chain employs TRBV7-8 and TRBJ2-2; 8 nucleotides line up with TRBD2. The germline gives CDR1 SGHVS, CDR2 FQNEAQ. The V gene end was trimmed by 5 bases and the J gene end by 0 bases; junction bases not matched to a gene: 2. The length of the CDR3 is 15 residues. In DNA, the CDR3 is TGTGCCAGCAGCCGCGGGAGGCCGAACACCGGGGAGCTGTTTTTT. Translated, it gives CASSRGRPNTGELFF.

The table lists this clonotype with a few counts. V and J are TRBV21-1 and TRBJ1-5; the tabulated D call, TRBD1, remains unverified against the DNA. TRBV21-1 is annotated as a pseudogene. The CDR3 consists of 16 residues. The CDR3 DNA reads TGTGCCAGCAGCAACGTCACCGGGTATAGCAATCAGCCCCAGCATTTT. Its protein product is CASSNVTGYSNQPQHF.

V and J are TRBV29-1 and TRBJ1-2; possibly TRBD1 for D (6 bases). The CDR3 is 13 amino acids. Per the germline V gene, CDR1 is SQVTM and CDR2 is ANQGSEA. Between the trimmed V and J ends, which lost 3 bases and 8 bases, there was a span of 16 bases. CDR3 loop: CSVDKTGGGGYTF. The CDR3 DNA follows: TGCAGCGTTGACAAGACGGGGGGCGGCGGCTACACCTTC.

J is TRBJ1-3 and V is TRBV28; D unclear. V was shortened by 6 bases and J by 0 bases, with 15 bases between the two germline ends. This CDR3 region has 16 residues. Germline-derived CDR1 and CDR2 are MDHEN and SYDVKM. The CDR3 nucleotides read TGTGCCAGCAGCCGACGTAGAGACAACTCTGGAAACACCATATATTTT. Translation gives CASSRRRDNSGNTIYF.

The J gene is TRBJ1-2, the V gene TRBV7-9; 9 positions match TRBD1. The CDR3 totals 16 residues. The junction had 10 bases not matched to a gene; V was cut back by 4 bases and J by 4 bases. Germline values: CDR1 SEHNR, CDR2 FQNEAQ (reference sequence). The CDR3: CASSSDHLTGGYGYTF. DNA of the CDR3: TGTGCCAGCAGCTCTGACCATCTGACAGGGGGCTATGGCTACACCTTC.